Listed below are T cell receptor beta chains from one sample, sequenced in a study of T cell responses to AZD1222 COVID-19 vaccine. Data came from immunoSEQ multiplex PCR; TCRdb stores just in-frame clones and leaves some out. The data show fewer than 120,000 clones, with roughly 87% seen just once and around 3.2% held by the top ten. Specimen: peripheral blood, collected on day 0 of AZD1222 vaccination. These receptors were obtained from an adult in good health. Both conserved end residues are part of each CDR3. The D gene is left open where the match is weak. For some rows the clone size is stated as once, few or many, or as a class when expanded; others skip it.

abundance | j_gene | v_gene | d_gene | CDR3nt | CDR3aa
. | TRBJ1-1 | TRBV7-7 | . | TGTGCTAGCAGCTTCCAGGTAAACACTGAAGCTTTCTTT | CASSFQVNTEAFF
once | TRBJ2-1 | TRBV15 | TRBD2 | TGTGCCACCAGCAGAGATGGAGGTAGGGGACTAGCGGTTTACAATGAGCAGTTCTTC | CATSRDGGRGLAVYNEQFF
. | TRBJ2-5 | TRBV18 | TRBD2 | TGTGCCAGCTCACCAGGACTAGCGGGAGGTGAGACCCAGTACTTC | CASSPGLAGGETQYF
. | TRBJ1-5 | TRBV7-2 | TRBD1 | TGTGCCAGCAGCCCAGACAGGGGCAATCAGCCCCAGCATTTT | CASSPDRGNQPQHF
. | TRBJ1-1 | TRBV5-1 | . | TGCGCCAGCAGCCTCACAGGGAACACTGAAGCTTTCTTT | CASSLTGNTEAFF
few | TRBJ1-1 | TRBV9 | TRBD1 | TGTGCCAGCAGCCCAATGACAGGGGGCGGCACTGAAGCTTTCTTT | CASSPMTGGGTEAFF
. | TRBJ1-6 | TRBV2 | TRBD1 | TGTGCCAGCAGAGGAACCGGGACAGGGTCACCCCTCCACTTT | CASRGTGTGSPLHF
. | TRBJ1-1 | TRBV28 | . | TGTGCCAGCGGGATCGGGCGGCACACTGAAGCTTTCTTT | CASGIGRHTEAFF
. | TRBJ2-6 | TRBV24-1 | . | TGTGCCACCAGTGGCCGCGGGGTGGATGACTCTGGGGCCAACGTCCTGACTTTC | CATSGRGVDDSGANVLTF
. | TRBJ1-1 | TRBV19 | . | TGTGCCAGTAGTATTTTCACTGAAGCTTTCTTT | CASSIFTEAFF
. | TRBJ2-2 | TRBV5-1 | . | TGCGCCAGCAGCTTGGCGGGACAAACCACCGGGGAGCTGTTTTTT | CASSLAGQTTGELFF
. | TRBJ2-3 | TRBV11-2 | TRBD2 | TGTGCCAGCAGCTCCAATCGGGGGGGCGTCACAGATACGCAGTATTTT | CASSSNRGGVTDTQYF
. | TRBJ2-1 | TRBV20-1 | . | TGCAGTGCTAGTCGCGGGACTGGACTTGATGAGCAGTTCTTC | CSASRGTGLDEQFF
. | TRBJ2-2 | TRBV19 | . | TGTGCCAGTAGTAATTCGGGGAAAGGGGAGCTGTTTTTT | CASSNSGKGELFF
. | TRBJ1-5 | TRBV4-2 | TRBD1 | TGTGCCAGCAGCCAAGGTACAGGGGGCCGGCAGCCCCAGCATTTT | CASSQGTGGRQPQHF
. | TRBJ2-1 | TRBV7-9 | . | TGTGCCAGCAGCTGGGACATCCATGAGCAGTTCTTC | CASSWDIHEQFF
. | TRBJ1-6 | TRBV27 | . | TGTGCCAGCAGTATACAGGGCCACTATAATTCACCCCTCCACTTT | CASSIQGHYNSPLHF
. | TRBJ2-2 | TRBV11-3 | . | TGTGCCAGCAGCTTAGGGCAGGCCAGCACCGGGGAGCTGTTTTTT | CASSLGQASTGELFF
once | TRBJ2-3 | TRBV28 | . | TGTGCCAGCAGAAACTTAGGAGGGCCCGCAGATACGCAGTATTTT | CASRNLGGPADTQYF
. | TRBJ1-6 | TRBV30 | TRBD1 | TGTGCCTGGCTAAGACAGGGGGCTAGTCGCCCCCTCCACTTT | CAWLRQGASRPLHF
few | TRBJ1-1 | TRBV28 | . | TGTGCCAGCAGTTTTGGGGTTACAGGGTACGCTTTCTTT | CASSFGVTGYAFF
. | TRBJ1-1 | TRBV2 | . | TGTGCCAGCAGCGCCGACGACACCGGGACTGAAGCTTTCTTT | CASSADDTGTEAFF
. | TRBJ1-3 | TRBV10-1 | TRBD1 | TGCGCCAGCAGTGCATCTCGGACAGGGGCCGACTCTGGAAACACCATATATTTT | CASSASRTGADSGNTIYF
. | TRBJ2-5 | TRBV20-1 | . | TGCAGTGCTAGTTCTGGGACGCCACCTTGGGACCAGTACTTC | CSASSGTPPWDQYF
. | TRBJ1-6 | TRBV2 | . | TGTGCCAGCAGTGTACAACAGGGAGGGAATTCACCCCTCCACTTT | CASSVQQGGNSPLHF
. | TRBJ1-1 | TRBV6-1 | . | TGTGCCAGCAGTGATGGGGGGGCCACTGAAGCTTTCTTT | CASSDGGATEAFF
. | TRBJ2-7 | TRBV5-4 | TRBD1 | TGTGCCAGCAGTACAGTGACAGGGGGATCCTACGAGCAGTACTTC | CASSTVTGGSYEQYF
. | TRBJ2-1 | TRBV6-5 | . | TGTGCCAGCAGTCCAAGGCGCAGCTCCTACAATGAGCAGTTCTTC | CASSPRRSSYNEQFF
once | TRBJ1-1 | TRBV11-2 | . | TGTGCCAGCAGCGGCAGCCCGAACACTGAAGCTTTCTTT | CASSGSPNTEAFF
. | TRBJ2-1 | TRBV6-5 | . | TGTGCCAGCAGCCCCCTGAGGGCGGCTGAGTTCTTC | CASSPLRAAEFF
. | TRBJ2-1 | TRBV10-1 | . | TGCGCCAGCAGTGAGTCGGCGGGAATCCCCCCCGATGAGCAGTTCTTC | CASSESAGIPPDEQFF
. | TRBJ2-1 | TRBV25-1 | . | TGTGCCAGCAGTGAAGCGGGAAGCTCCTACAATGAGCAGTTCTTC | CASSEAGSSYNEQFF
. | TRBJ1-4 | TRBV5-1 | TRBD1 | TGCGCCAGCAGCTCAGGCAGGGGGACTAATGAAAAACTGTTTTTT | CASSSGRGTNEKLFF
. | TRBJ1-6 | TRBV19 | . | TGTGCCAGTAGTATAGAAGACAGCCGCTCATTCCCCTCCCACTTT | CASSIEDSRSFPSHF
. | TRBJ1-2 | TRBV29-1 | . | TGCAGCGTCGCGAATCTGAACCCCAACTATGGCTACACCTTC | CSVANLNPNYGYTF
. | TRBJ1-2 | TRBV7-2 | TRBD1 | TGTGCCAGCAGCGAACGACAGGGGACCTATGGCTACACCTTC | CASSERQGTYGYTF
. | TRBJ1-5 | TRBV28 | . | TGTGCCAGCAATCCCGATCAAGGGAGCAATCAGCCCCAGCATTTT | CASNPDQGSNQPQHF
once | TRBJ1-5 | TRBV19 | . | TGTGCCAGTAGTCCCCCGGGACGAGGGGATCAGCCCCAGCATTTT | CASSPPGRGDQPQHF
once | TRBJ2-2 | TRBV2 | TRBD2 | TGTGCCCATACGGGACTAGCGACGAACACCGGGGAGCTGTTTTTT | CAHTGLATNTGELFF
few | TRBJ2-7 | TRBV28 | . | TGTGCCAGCAGTTTACCGGATATCTACGAGCAGTACTTC | CASSLPDIYEQYF
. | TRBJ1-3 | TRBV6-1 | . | TGTGCCAGCAGTGAAATAACTACAGGGCATTTTGGAAACACCATATATTTT | CASSEITTGHFGNTIYF
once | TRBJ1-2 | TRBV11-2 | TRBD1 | TGTGCCAGCAGCTTAGGGACAGGCTATGGCTACACCTTC | CASSLGTGYGYTF
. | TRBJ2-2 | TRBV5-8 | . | TGTGCCAGCAGCCCTGGACGGCAGACGAACACCGGGGAGCTGTTTTTT | CASSPGRQTNTGELFF
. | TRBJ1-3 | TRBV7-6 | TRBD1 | TGTGCCAGCAGCAAATTAACAGGGGAGACGGTTGGAAACACCATATATTTT | CASSKLTGETVGNTIYF
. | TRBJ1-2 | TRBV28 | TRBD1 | TGTGCCAGCAGGGACAGGGTCGAAGGCTACACCTTC | CASRDRVEGYTF
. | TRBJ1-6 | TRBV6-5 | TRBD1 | TGTGCCAGCAGTCCGGGACAGATAAGATCACCCCTCCACTTT | CASSPGQIRSPLHF
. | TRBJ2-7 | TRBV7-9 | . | TGTGCCAGCAGCCCCGGCGGACTCTCCTACGAGCAGTACTTC | CASSPGGLSYEQYF
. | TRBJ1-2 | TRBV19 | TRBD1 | TGTGCCAGTAGTATCGGGGTCGGACAGGGTTATCACTATGGCTACACCTTC | CASSIGVGQGYHYGYTF
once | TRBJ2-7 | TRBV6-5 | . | TGTGCCAGCAGGAGTCCGGGGGGCGTGTACGAGCAGTACTTC | CASRSPGGVYEQYF
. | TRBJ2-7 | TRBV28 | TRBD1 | TGTGCCAGCAGTGCAGGGGGCGCGGGGTCCTACGAGCAGTACTTC | CASSAGGAGSYEQYF
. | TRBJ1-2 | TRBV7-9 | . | TGTGCCAGCAGCTTAGAAGGGGCAGGGTTCTATGGCTACACCTTC | CASSLEGAGFYGYTF